These T cell receptor beta chains were read from a single sample in a study of beta chain features in type 1 diabetes. The repertoire was sequenced with immunoSEQ multiplex PCR; TCRdb's copy has only in-frame clones and lacks some. The sample consists of fewer than 200,000 clones, 10% of them appearing once. Input material: central memory CD4+ T cells from blood. These receptors all come from a young man with type 1 diabetes. Both conserved end residues are part of each CDR3. The D gene is left open where the match is weak. The size entry is marked missing in some rows and otherwise reads once, few, many or a size class.

v_gene: TRBV7-2; len: 15; j_gene: TRBJ1-4; abundance: NA; d_gene: TRBD1; CDR3nt: TGTGCCAGCGGCACCTCAAACAGGGGGCAAGAAAAACTGTTTTTT; CDR3aa: CASGTSNRGQEKLFF
v_gene: TRBV18; len: 13; j_gene: TRBJ1-1; abundance: NA; d_gene: NA; CDR3nt: TGTGCCAGCTCACCAAGCACGGGGACTGAAGCTTTCTTT; CDR3aa: CASSPSTGTEAFF
v_gene: TRBV27; len: 10; j_gene: TRBJ1-5; abundance: NA; d_gene: TRBD1; CDR3nt: TGTGCCAGCAGTTTTAGGCAGGGGGATTTT; CDR3aa: CASSFRQGDF
v_gene: TRBV30; len: 13; j_gene: TRBJ1-1; abundance: NA; d_gene: TRBD1; CDR3nt: TGTGCCGGCCCTGGACAGGGCGGGACTGAAGCTTTCTTT; CDR3aa: CAGPGQGGTEAFF
v_gene: TRBV19; len: 14; j_gene: TRBJ2-2; abundance: few; d_gene: NA; CDR3nt: TGTGCCAGTAGTAGCCCGGGATCGGTCGGGGAGCTGTTTTTT; CDR3aa: CASSSPGSVGELFF
v_gene: TRBV7-8; len: 15; j_gene: TRBJ2-5; abundance: NA; d_gene: TRBD2; CDR3nt: TGTGCCAGCAGCTTAGCGCGACTAGCGGGGCGGACCCAGTACTTC; CDR3aa: CASSLARLAGRTQYF
v_gene: TRBV25-1; len: 16; j_gene: TRBJ1-5; abundance: NA; d_gene: NA; CDR3nt: TGTGCCAGCAGTGAATTAGGAGGCGGGAGCAATCAGCCCCAGCATTTT; CDR3aa: CASSELGGGSNQPQHF
v_gene: TRBV7-9; len: 14; j_gene: TRBJ1-2; abundance: NA; d_gene: NA; CDR3nt: TGTGCCAGCAGCTTAGTTGTCCAGGGTGTGGGCTACACCTTC; CDR3aa: CASSLVVQGVGYTF
v_gene: TRBV5-6; len: 14; j_gene: TRBJ2-7; abundance: NA; d_gene: TRBD2; CDR3nt: TGTGCCAGCAGCTGGGTAGCGGGAGGGTACGAGCAGTACTTC; CDR3aa: CASSWVAGGYEQYF
v_gene: TRBV7-2; len: 14; j_gene: TRBJ2-3; abundance: few; d_gene: NA; CDR3nt: TGTGCCAGCAGCTTGACACTGGCCACAGATACGCAGTATTTT; CDR3aa: CASSLTLATDTQYF
v_gene: TRBV9; len: 16; j_gene: TRBJ2-1; abundance: few; d_gene: TRBD1; CDR3nt: TGTGCCAGCAGCGTAGCAGGGACAGGGGGTCTCAATGAGCAGTTCTTC; CDR3aa: CASSVAGTGGLNEQFF
v_gene: TRBV15; len: 14; j_gene: TRBJ2-2; abundance: NA; d_gene: NA; CDR3nt: TGTGCCACCGCTGCCCGAGCCGGCACCGGGGAGCTGTTTTTT; CDR3aa: CATAARAGTGELFF
v_gene: TRBV5-4; len: 16; j_gene: TRBJ2-5; abundance: NA; d_gene: TRBD2; CDR3nt: TGTGCCAGCAGCTTGGGGACCGGACTAGCCCAAGAGACCCAGTACTTC; CDR3aa: CASSLGTGLAQETQYF
v_gene: TRBV2; len: 15; j_gene: TRBJ2-5; abundance: few; d_gene: TRBD1; CDR3nt: TGTGCCAGCAGCCGGACAGGGGGCACGGGAGAGACCCAGTACTTC; CDR3aa: CASSRTGGTGETQYF
v_gene: TRBV5-1; len: 16; j_gene: TRBJ2-3; abundance: NA; d_gene: TRBD2; CDR3nt: TGCGCCAGCAGCCTGAATGGACTAGCCTACACAGATACGCAGTATTTT; CDR3aa: CASSLNGLAYTDTQYF
v_gene: TRBV27; len: 15; j_gene: TRBJ1-1; abundance: few; d_gene: NA; CDR3nt: TGTGCCAGCAGTCCCCGGGGGAAAAGAAGGACTGAAGCTTTCTTT; CDR3aa: CASSPRGKRRTEAFF
v_gene: TRBV6-1; len: 15; j_gene: TRBJ1-5; abundance: few; d_gene: NA; CDR3nt: TGTGCCAGCAGTGAAATTACCGGGTCGAATCAGCCCCAGCATTTT; CDR3aa: CASSEITGSNQPQHF
v_gene: TRBV7-2; len: 14; j_gene: TRBJ2-7; abundance: NA; d_gene: NA; CDR3nt: TGTGCCAGCAGCTTTCGAGGGGAGGCCTACGAGCAGTACTTC; CDR3aa: CASSFRGEAYEQYF
v_gene: TRBV18; len: 17; j_gene: TRBJ1-2; abundance: NA; d_gene: TRBD1; CDR3nt: TGTGCCAGCTCACTCGTTCAACCGGGACAGGGGAACTATGGCTACACCTTC; CDR3aa: CASSLVQPGQGNYGYTF
v_gene: TRBV2; len: 15; j_gene: TRBJ2-3; abundance: NA; d_gene: NA; CDR3nt: TGTGCCAGCAGTGAAGCTGGTAGTCGGGCAGATACGCAGTATTTT; CDR3aa: CASSEAGSRADTQYF
v_gene: TRBV2; len: 14; j_gene: TRBJ1-3; abundance: NA; d_gene: NA; CDR3nt: TGTGCCAGCAGTGCTCGGGGAACTGGAAACACCATATATTTT; CDR3aa: CASSARGTGNTIYF
v_gene: TRBV9; len: 11; j_gene: TRBJ2-7; abundance: few; d_gene: NA; CDR3nt: TGTGCCAGCAGCGCGGGGTACGAGCAGTACTTC; CDR3aa: CASSAGYEQYF
v_gene: TRBV7-9; len: 15; j_gene: TRBJ2-6; abundance: NA; d_gene: NA; CDR3nt: TGTGCCAGCAGCCGCGCCAATTCTGGGGCCAACGTCCTGACTTTC; CDR3aa: CASSRANSGANVLTF
v_gene: TRBV23-1; len: 12; j_gene: TRBJ2-5; abundance: few; d_gene: TRBD1; CDR3nt: TGCGCCAGCCACAGGGGGCTCAAGACCCAGTACTTC; CDR3aa: CASHRGLKTQYF
v_gene: TRBV30; len: 20; j_gene: TRBJ1-5; abundance: few; d_gene: NA; CDR3nt: TGTGCCTGGAGTCCCAGGATTGGCAGGGGCTTGGTTTGGGGCAATCAGCCCCAGCATTTT; CDR3aa: CAWSPRIGRGLVWGNQPQHF
v_gene: TRBV19; len: 11; j_gene: TRBJ2-5; abundance: many; d_gene: NA; CDR3nt: TGTGCCAGCAGGGGTCAAGAGACCCAGTACTTC; CDR3aa: CASRGQETQYF
v_gene: TRBV4-3; len: 14; j_gene: TRBJ2-1; abundance: few; d_gene: NA; CDR3nt: TGCGCCAGCAGCCAAGGAGGGAGCCTCAATGAGCAGTTCTTC; CDR3aa: CASSQGGSLNEQFF
v_gene: TRBV14; len: 13; j_gene: TRBJ1-5; abundance: NA; d_gene: TRBD1; CDR3nt: TGTGCCAGCAGCCAAGATGGGGACAGTCCCCAGCATTTT; CDR3aa: CASSQDGDSPQHF
v_gene: TRBV2; len: 15; j_gene: TRBJ2-3; abundance: NA; d_gene: TRBD1; CDR3nt: TGTGCCAGCAGTGGTAGGACAGGGGGCACAGATACGCAGTATTTT; CDR3aa: CASSGRTGGTDTQYF
v_gene: TRBV5-1; len: 17; j_gene: TRBJ2-7; abundance: NA; d_gene: TRBD2; CDR3nt: TGCGCCAGCAGCCTGGCACTAGCGGGAGCCTTCTCCTACGAGCAGTACTTC; CDR3aa: CASSLALAGAFSYEQYF